This T cell receptor beta chain was found in a study of beta chain features in type 1 diabetes. The length of the CDR3 is 13 residues. The germline gives CDR1 SGHTA, CDR2 FQGNSA. V lost 1 base, J lost 7 bases, and 8 bases lay in between. Every isolated RNA sample was fully reverse transcribed, so sequencing captured expressed TCRB transcripts. TCRdb's table, derived via immunoSEQ multiplex PCR, lists solely in-frame clones and lacks some. The sample yields approximately 250,000 clones, approximately 10% seen once. Findings of the study overall: There was a moderate but significant shortening of TCRB CDR3s in all four CD4+ subsets of Type 1 diabetes patients.

Sorting with CD45RO/CCR7/CD25/CD127/CD95/CD27 yielded naive, central memory, regulatory and stem-like memory CD4+ cells. Comment on this clone: Its antigen is unidentified.

The receptor was isolated from a young man with type 1 diabetes. The V and J genes are TRBV7-2 and TRBJ1-5; D call uncertain. Sequencing was performed on naive CD4+ T cells from blood. The CDR3 spells CASSLVSWQPQHF. CDR3 nucleotides: TGTGCCAGCAGCTTAGTCAGTTGGCAGCCCCAGCATTTT.